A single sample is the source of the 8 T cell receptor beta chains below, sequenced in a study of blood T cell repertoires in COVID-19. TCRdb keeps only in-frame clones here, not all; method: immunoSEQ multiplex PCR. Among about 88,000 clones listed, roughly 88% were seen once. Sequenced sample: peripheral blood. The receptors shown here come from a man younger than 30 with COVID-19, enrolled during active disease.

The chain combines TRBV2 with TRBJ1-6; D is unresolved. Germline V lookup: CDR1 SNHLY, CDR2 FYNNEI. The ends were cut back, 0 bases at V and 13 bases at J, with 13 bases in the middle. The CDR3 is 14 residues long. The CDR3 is CASSEAAGLSPLHF. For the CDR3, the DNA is TGTGCCAGCAGTGAAGCGGCAGGTCTAAGTCCCCTCCACTTT.

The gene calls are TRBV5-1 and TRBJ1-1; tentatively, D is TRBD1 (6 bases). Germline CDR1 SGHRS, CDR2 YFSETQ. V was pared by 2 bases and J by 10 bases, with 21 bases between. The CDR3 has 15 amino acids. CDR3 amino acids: CASSFSGQRSGGAFF. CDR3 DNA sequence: TGCGCCAGCAGCTTCTCTGGACAGAGGTCTGGTGGAGCTTTCTTT.

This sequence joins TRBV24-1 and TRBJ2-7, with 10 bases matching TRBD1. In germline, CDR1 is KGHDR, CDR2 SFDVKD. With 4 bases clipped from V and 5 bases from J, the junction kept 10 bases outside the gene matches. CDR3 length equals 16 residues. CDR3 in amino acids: CATSDPRGTGVNEQYF. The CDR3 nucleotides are TGTGCCACCAGTGACCCCCGAGGGACAGGGGTCAACGAGCAGTACTTC.

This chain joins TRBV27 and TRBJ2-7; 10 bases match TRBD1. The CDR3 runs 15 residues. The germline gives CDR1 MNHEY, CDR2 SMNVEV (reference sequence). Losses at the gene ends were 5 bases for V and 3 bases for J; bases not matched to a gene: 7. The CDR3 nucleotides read TGTGCCAGCAGTCTCCGGACAGGGGGTTTCTACGAGCAGTACTTC. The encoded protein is CASSLRTGGFYEQYF.

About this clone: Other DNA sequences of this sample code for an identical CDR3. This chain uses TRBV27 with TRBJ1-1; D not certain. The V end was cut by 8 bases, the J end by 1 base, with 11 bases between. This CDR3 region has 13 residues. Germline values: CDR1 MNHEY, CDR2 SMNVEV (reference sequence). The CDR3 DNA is TGTGCCAGCTCAACCGGGTCGAACACTGAAGCTTTCTTT. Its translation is CASSTGSNTEAFF.

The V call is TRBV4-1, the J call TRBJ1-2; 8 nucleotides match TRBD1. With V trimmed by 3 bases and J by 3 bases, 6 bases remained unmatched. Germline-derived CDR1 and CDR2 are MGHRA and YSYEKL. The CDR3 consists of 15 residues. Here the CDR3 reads CASSQTTGGHYGYTF. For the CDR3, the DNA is TGCGCCAGCAGCCAGACAACAGGGGGTCACTATGGCTACACCTTC.

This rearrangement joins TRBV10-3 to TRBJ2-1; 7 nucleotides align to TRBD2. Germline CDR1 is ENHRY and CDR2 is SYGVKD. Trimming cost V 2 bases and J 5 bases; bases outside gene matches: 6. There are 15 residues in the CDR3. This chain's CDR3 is CAISERLADDNEQFF. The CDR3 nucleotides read TGTGCCATCAGTGAGAGGCTAGCGGATGACAATGAGCAGTTCTTC.

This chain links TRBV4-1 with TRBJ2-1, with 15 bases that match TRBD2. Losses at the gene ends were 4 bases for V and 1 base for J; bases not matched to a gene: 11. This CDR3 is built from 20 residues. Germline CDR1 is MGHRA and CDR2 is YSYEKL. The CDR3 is CASSRPGLAGGRWSYNEQFF. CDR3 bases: TGCGCCAGCAGCCGCCCGGGACTAGCGGGAGGTCGTTGGTCCTACAATGAGCAGTTCTTC.